This T cell receptor (beta chain) was obtained from a study of blood T cell repertoires in COVID-19 (TCRdb year 2020). Describing the broader study: Collaborator samples came from the United States, Italy and Spain and covered acute and convalescent phases of COVID-19. The prospective study material was composed of cDNA or gDNA derived from T cells, B-cell-depleted T cells, or PBMCs. The dataset comprised deeply sampled blood TCRbeta repertoires from subjects exposed to, actively infected with, or recovered from COVID-19. A freely available public database, intended as a resource for researchers studying the immune response to SARS-CoV-2, is where the repertoires were released. The samples were drawn from the first 160 participants of the ongoing ImmuneRACE study and from about 1,200 subjects provided by 6 global collaborators. Nearly every sample came with metadata listing a de-identified subject ID, COVID-19 status, age in years and sex. HLA class I and class II types, where available, came from metadata supplied by the sample provider rather than from assay-based typing. The study at large found these results: The amount of clinical and demographic metadata varied by source and participant and was provided uncurated.

Participants in the prospective study were enrolled through a virtual design, were aged roughly 18 to 95 years, and lived in 24 United States geographic areas. In the prospective study, cohorts were assigned on the basis of participant-reported clinical history obtained from a screening survey and a study questionnaire. Recovered participants in ImmuneRACE Cohort 3 were defined by two consecutive negative NP/OP PCR tests, clearance by a healthcare professional, or resolution of symptoms. Each participant in the prospective study had whole blood, serum and a nasopharyngeal or oropharyngeal swab collected by mobile phlebotomists. Over a roughly 2-month period, participants in the prospective study had the option of providing additional blood draws and questionnaires. Prospective study blood samples were shipped either frozen or at room temperature before DNA extraction. TCRbeta CDR3 regions were amplified from genomic DNA using the immunoSEQ Assay, a bias-controlled multiplex PCR. The original pipeline was this. Nucleated cell counts per sample were estimated from amplification of reference gene primers within the assay. To quantify the absolute abundance of each unique TCRbeta CDR3 rearrangement, sequence reads were collapsed and filtered. For each sample, productive Simpson clonality was calculated as the square root of Simpson's diversity index over productive rearrangements. Imported from immuneACCESS, the table was reduced by TCRdb to in-frame sequences with V and J called. These copies leave out some clones; in studies compared against another copy, an unresolved V gene accounts for under half, and the cause of the remainder is not known. Clone size and V and J calls were adopted from that table, with D and trimming inferred from the DNA. The sample table shows around 310,000 clones, and nearly 90% are seen once. Of the sample, over 9% falls within the top ten clones.

This clone was seen a few times. Its binding antigen is unknown. Base quality data are lacking; no much larger clone is found one base away. The junction shows trimming of 1 base on V and 1 base on J, plus 10 bases between the germline ends. The CDR3 has 15 amino acids, counting the end cysteine and phenylalanine. CDR3 DNA only is kept here, 45 bases in frame from base 1. Via the germline V gene (reference sequence), CDR1 is MNHEY and CDR2 SMNVEV. In this chain, TRBV27 is recombined with TRBJ1-1; no D segment can be confidently identified. Source material: PBMCs or T cells enriched from blood (not recorded which). The receptor comes from a woman in her 30s who had recovered from COVID-19. The DNA sequence reads TGTGCCAGCAGTTTATGGGGAGAAAAGAACACTGAAGCTTTCTTT. It is translated as CASSLWGEKNTEAFF.